Shown below are 24 T cell receptor beta chains from a single sample sequenced in a study of neurological immune-mediated disorders. MiXCR, applied by TCRdb to the 5' RACE reads, yields one record per CDR3 protein. Among 3,500 to 5,000 distinct CDR3 sequences, approximately 29% were seen once, and the ten largest hold around 40%. Sequenced: CD8+ T cells from blood. These receptors came from a man aged 45-65 years with HTLV-1-associated myelopathy (HAM/TSP).

This clonotype was detected ten times or more. The chain has TRBV27 and TRBJ2-3; D unresolved. V lost 0 bases to trimming and J lost 5 bases, with 6 bases between them. The CDR3 totals 13 residues. Germline-derived CDR1 and CDR2 are MNHEY and SMNVEV (reference sequence). The CDR3 sequence: CASSLSLLDTQYF. The DNA for the CDR3 is TGTGCCAGCAGTTTATCGTTATTAGATACGCAGTATTTT.

The chain recombines TRBV20-1 with TRBJ2-3, with 13 positions matching TRBD2. From germline, CDR1 is DFQATT and CDR2 SNEGSKA (reference sequence). The CDR3 has 16 amino acids. The V and J ends lost 6 bases and 4 bases, in that order; junction bases with no gene match: 10. The CDR3 reads CSALRVTSGRPDTQYF. The DNA for the CDR3 is TGCAGTGCCCTCCGGGTGACTAGCGGGAGGCCAGATACGCAGTATTTT.

The chain links TRBV20-1 to TRBJ2-3; D perhaps matches TRBD1 (6 bases). The CDR3 totals 12 residues. Trimming took 6 bases from V and 6 from J, leaving 13 bases between them. Germline assignment: CDR1 DFQATT and CDR2 SNEGSKA (reference sequence). CDR3 loop: CSATTTGDTQYF. CDR3 coding DNA: TGCAGTGCAACGACTACAGGGGATACGCAGTATTTT.

The rearrangement joins TRBV5-6 to TRBJ2-3; D ambiguous. CDR1 and CDR2 (germline): SGHDT, YYEEEE. Trimming left V 4 bases short and J 2 bases short, with 5 bases between. The CDR3 consists of 12 residues. The CDR3 DNA follows: TGTGCCAGCAGCCTAAACACAGATACGCAGTATTTT. Amino acids: CASSLNTDTQYF. The variable domain in full, completed from reference TRBV5-6 and TRBJ2-3, reads DAGVTQSPTHLIKTRGQQVTLRCSPKSGHDTVSWYQQALGQGPQFIFQYYEEEERQRGNFPDRFSGHQFPNYSSELNVNALLLGDSALYLCASSLNTDTQYFGPGTRLTVL.

This clonotype was counted many times. The chain joins TRBV2 to TRBJ2-5, with no clear D. This CDR3 region has 10 residues. In germline, CDR1 is SNHLY, CDR2 FYNNEI. The V end was cut by 11 bases, the J end by 1 base, with 5 bases between. CDR3 sequence: CASVQETQYF. The CDR3, as DNA: TGTGCCTCCGTCCAAGAGACCCAGTACTTC.

This rearrangement joins TRBV20-1 to TRBJ1-1; possible D gene TRBD1, 5 bases. V lost 0 bases, J lost 8 bases, and 16 bases lay in between. The length of the CDR3 is 14 residues. Germline V gene data show CDR1 as DFQATT and CDR2 as SNEGSKA (reference sequence). The CDR3: CSARDLWGPLEAFF. The DNA of the CDR3 is TGCAGTGCTAGAGATCTTTGGGGCCCTCTAGAAGCTTTCTTT.

This clonotype was observed a handful of times. The chain employs TRBV4-2 and TRBJ2-3, with D hard to call. Germline CDR1 is LGHNA and CDR2 is YNFKEQ. Trimming removed 0 bases from V and 2 bases from J, with 15 bases in between. The CDR3 is 17 amino acids. For the CDR3, the DNA is TGTGCCAGCAGCCAAGAACCCCGGATTGGCGACACAGATACGCAGTATTTT. This gives the protein CASSQEPRIGDTDTQYF.

The chain has TRBV20-1 and TRBJ1-1, with D perhaps matching TRBD1 (5 bases). V dropped 5 bases and J dropped 6 bases, with 16 bases sitting between them. CDR1 and CDR2 (germline): DFQATT, SNEGSKA (reference sequence). The CDR3 is 13 residues long. The CDR3 DNA reads TGCAGTGCTGGCAGGGAGTGGGGGGCTGAAGCTTTCTTT. The encoded protein is CSAGREWGAEAFF.

This clonotype was detected ten times or more. The genes are TRBV20-1 and TRBJ1-1; TRBD1 agrees at 7 bases. The CDR3 consists of 13 residues. Germline CDR1 and CDR2: DFQATT and SNEGSKA (reference sequence). V was pared by 7 bases and J by 0 bases, with 5 bases of the junction left unmatched. The CDR3 nucleotides read TGCAGTGTCGACAGGGACATGAACACTGAAGCTTTCTTT. Amino acid sequence: CSVDRDMNTEAFF.

This clonotype was seen repeatedly, ten times or more. This chain joins TRBV28 and TRBJ2-7, with TRBD1 matching over 9 bases. The CDR3 is 14 amino acids. CDR1 and CDR2 from the germline V gene are MDHEN and SYDVKM. With V trimmed by 6 bases and J by 3 bases, 6 bases remained unmatched. CDR3 in amino acids: CASRAGTGIYEQYF. As DNA, the CDR3 is TGTGCCAGCAGGGCCGGGACAGGGATCTACGAGCAGTACTTC.

This clonotype counts as medium-sized. The V call is TRBV7-9, the J call TRBJ2-5; 16 bases match TRBD2. Unmatched junction bases numbered 2, after V lost 5 bases and J lost 5 bases. Germline lookup yields CDR1 SEHNR and CDR2 FQNEAQ (reference sequence). The CDR3 spans 15 residues. CDR3 DNA: TGTGCCAGCAGCGGGACTAGCGGGGGGGCTGAGACCCAGTACTTC. Translating gives CASSGTSGGAETQYF.

This clonotype was counted at least ten times. Here the CDR3 reads CASSFRLIEPLFF. The CDR3 DNA sequence: TGTGCCAGCAGCTTCCGCTTGATCGAGCCCCTGTTTTTT. J is TRBJ1-4 and V is TRBV7-2, with D uncertain. The ends were cut back, 3 bases at V and 14 bases at J, with 16 bases in the middle. The CDR3 has 13 amino acids. Germline V lookup: CDR1 SGHTA, CDR2 FQGNSA.

This clonotype was detected ten times or more. V gene TRBV20-1 combines with J gene TRBJ2-1; possibly TRBD1 for D (5 bases). Germline-derived CDR1 and CDR2 are DFQATT and SNEGSKA (reference sequence). This CDR3 contains 13 residues. V dropped 2 bases and J dropped 3 bases, with 8 bases sitting between them. CDR3 loop: CSARKTGYNEQFF. The CDR3 DNA follows: TGCAGTGCTAGAAAAACAGGCTACAATGAGCAGTTCTTC.

At least ten counts were recorded for this clonotype. The chain is built from TRBV7-9 and TRBJ2-7; possibly TRBD2 for D (6 bases). CDR1 is SEHNR and CDR2 is FQNEAQ in the germline V gene (reference sequence). V lost 5 bases and J 6 bases, leaving 14 bases between the germline ends. This CDR3 is 13 amino acids long. The CDR3 bases are TGTGCCAGCAGCCCCGATCGGAGGGGCGAGCAGTACTTC. It encodes CASSPDRRGEQYF.

This clonotype was counted ten times or more. The V call is TRBV20-1, the J call TRBJ2-3, with D perhaps TRBD2 (8 bases). The CDR3 sequence is 15 residues long. CDR1 is DFQATT, CDR2 SNEGSKA, per germline (reference sequence). V lost 7 bases to trimming and J lost 6 bases, with 23 bases between them. This CDR3 is CSVRGRGAARDTQYF. The CDR3 DNA reads TGCAGTGTTAGGGGGCGGGGGGCCGCAAGGGATACGCAGTATTTT.

This clonotype was detected many times. This chain uses TRBV12-3 or TRBV12-4 with TRBJ2-7; 14 bases are shared with TRBD2. The V and J ends lost 8 bases and 5 bases, in that order; junction bases with no gene match: 8. The CDR3 spans 15 residues. The CDR3 coding sequence is TGTGCCAGCCTAGACCGGACTAGCGGGAGGAACGAGCAGTACTTC. Its translation: CASLDRTSGRNEQYF.

The chain couples TRBV13 to TRBJ2-1, with TRBD2 identical over 8 bases. CDR1 is PRHDT, CDR2 FYEKMQ, per germline (reference sequence). V lost 4 bases, J lost 6 bases, and 5 bases stayed unmatched. The CDR3 is made up of 14 amino acids. The CDR3 loop reads CASSYGLAVNEQFF. The CDR3 DNA sequence: TGTGCCAGCAGCTACGGACTAGCCGTCAATGAGCAGTTCTTC.

This clonotype was detected a few times. This chain uses TRBV25-1 with TRBJ2-3, with a tentative D call TRBD1 (6 bases). Trimming took off 5 bases at V and 2 bases at J, with 17 bases between the two ends. There are 16 residues in the CDR3. Germline loops: CDR1 MGHDK, CDR2 SYGVNS. In nucleotides, the CDR3 is TGTGCCAGCAGTCCAACCTCGACAGGCGACACAGATACGCAGTATTTT. Its protein product is CASSPTSTGDTDTQYF.

The chain carries TRBV5-4 and TRBJ2-1; 11 bases line up with TRBD1. CDR3 length: 17 amino acids. Trimming took 4 bases from V and 5 from J; bases not matched to a gene: 11. Germline CDR1 SGHNT, CDR2 YYREEE (reference sequence). CDR3 nucleotides: TGTGCCAGCAGCCCCGGGGGACAGGGGGTATTCGACAATGAGCAGTTCTTC. Residues: CASSPGGQGVFDNEQFF.

This chain connects TRBV3-1 to TRBJ1-2; D gene unclear. This CDR3 spans 15 amino acids. The germline V and J ends were trimmed by 1 base and 5 bases, with 14 bases remaining between them. Germline V gene sequence: CDR1 LGHDT, CDR2 YNNKEL (reference sequence). CDR3 residues: CASSQGATSGYGYTF. The CDR3 nucleotides read TGTGCCAGCAGCCAAGGAGCCACCTCGGGGTATGGCTACACCTTC.

This clonotype was seen only a few times. CDR3 sequence (DNA): TGCAGTGCTAGATACGGGGCTGAAGCTTTCTTT. Its translation: CSARYGAEAFF. The chain employs TRBV20-1 and TRBJ1-1; D is undetermined. Trimming cost V 2 bases and J 6 bases, with 7 bases left between them. There are 11 residues in the CDR3. Germline lookup yields CDR1 DFQATT and CDR2 SNEGSKA (reference sequence).

This clonotype showed up many times. The genes are TRBV15 and TRBJ1-2; D is possibly TRBD1 (5 bases). V lost 7 bases to trimming and J lost 3 bases, with 12 bases between them. The CDR3 is 13 residues long. The germline V gene has CDR1 LNHNV and CDR2 YYDKDF (reference sequence). The CDR3 region is CATTAGGDYGYTF. The CDR3 DNA is TGTGCCACCACAGCGGGAGGGGACTATGGCTACACCTTC.

For this clonotype: The junction and the germline gene differ at one end; a read error may be behind it. The chain recombines TRBV13 with TRBJ2-1; D is perhaps TRBD2 (5 bases). This CDR3 contains 15 residues. Germline-derived CDR1 and CDR2 are PRHDT and FYEKMQ (reference sequence). CDR3: CASSVGLNSYNEQFF. The CDR3 DNA reads as TGTGCCAGCAGCGTAGGACTGAACTCCTACAATGAGCAGTTCTTC.

This clonotype has just one count. The genes are TRBV27 and TRBJ2-7; 7 bases are a match to TRBD1. This CDR3 comprises 14 residues. After removal of 2 bases from V and 1 base from J, the junction contained 2 bases not matched to a gene. In germline, CDR1 is MNHEY, CDR2 SMNVEV (reference sequence). The DNA of the CDR3 is TGTGCCAGCAGTTTAGGGACAGATTCCTACGAGCAGTACTTC. This translates into CASSLGTDSYEQYF.